This T cell receptor beta chain stems from a study of shared clonotypes between healthy human individuals. Study context: Each donor had three CD4 naive, three CD4 memory, two CD8 naive and one CD8 memory plate. General observations from the study: Memory subsets generally showed smaller estimated richness than naive subsets did.

V shed 2 bases and J 4 bases; nucleotides not matched to a gene: 5. The CDR3 runs 15 residues. CDR1 SGHRS and CDR2 YFSETQ come from the germline V gene. On this clone: Its antigen is not identified. At the DNA level, this CDR3 is encoded by other sequences in the same sample as well.

Original analysis: Filtering differed, since immunoSEQ gave only junction sequences and no quality scores. TCRdb keeps only in-frame clones here, not all; method: immunoSEQ multiplex PCR. From that table come the V and J calls and clone size; the DNA was used to work out D and trimming. The sample contains about 1 million clones, more than 65% of which appear only once. Splitting of CD4+ cells produced CD45RA+ naive and CD45RA-negative memory subsets. This sequence originates from a man in his late teens or twenties in good health. The sequencing input was memory CD4+ T cells sorted from blood. Subset denoted: CD45RA-negative fraction. The chain has TRBV5-1 and TRBJ1-2, with TRBD1 matching 10 bases. The CDR3 here is CASSFGQGGSYGYTF. The CDR3 nucleotides read TGCGCCAGCAGCTTCGGACAGGGGGGATCCTATGGCTACACCTTC.